This T cell receptor beta chain was captured by sequencing in a study of cytomegalovirus exposure and HLA in healthy donors. Comment on this clone: Its antigen is unknown.

Findings of the study overall: Roughly uniform sequencing depth across donors was assumed, possibly incorrectly.

The primer mix had 60 Vbeta and 13 Jbeta primers. Using immunoSEQ multiplex PCR, the repertoire was profiled, and TCRdb retains in-frame clones only, with some absent. Of 85,000 to 95,000 clones in the sample, around 70% were seen once. Per the germline V gene, CDR1 is MDHEN and CDR2 is SYDVKM. The V gene end was trimmed by 0 bases and the J gene end by 8 bases; junction bases not matched to a gene: 7. The CDR3 is 15 amino acids. The chain combines TRBV28 with TRBJ2-7; 10 nucleotides align to TRBD1. Sequencing input: PBMCs. The sequence came from a man younger than 40 in good health and CMV-seropositive. The CDR3 bases are TGTGCCAGCAGTTTATGGAGGGACAGGGGTGGACAGCAGTACTTC. As protein: CASSLWRDRGGQQYF.